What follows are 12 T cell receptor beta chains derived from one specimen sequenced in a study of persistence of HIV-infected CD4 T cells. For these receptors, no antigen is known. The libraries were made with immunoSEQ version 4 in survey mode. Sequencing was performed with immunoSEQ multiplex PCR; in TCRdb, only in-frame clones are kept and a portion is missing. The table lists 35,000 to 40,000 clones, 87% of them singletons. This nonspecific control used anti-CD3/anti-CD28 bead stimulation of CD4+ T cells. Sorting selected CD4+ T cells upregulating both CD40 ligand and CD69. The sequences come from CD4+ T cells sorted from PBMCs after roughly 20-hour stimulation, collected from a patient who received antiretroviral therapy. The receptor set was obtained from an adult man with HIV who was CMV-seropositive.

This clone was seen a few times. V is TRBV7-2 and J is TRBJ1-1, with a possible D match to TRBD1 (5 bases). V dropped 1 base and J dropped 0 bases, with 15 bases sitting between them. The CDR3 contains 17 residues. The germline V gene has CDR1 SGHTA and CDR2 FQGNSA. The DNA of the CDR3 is TGTGCCAGCAGCTTAGGAGACAGAGCCTTCTTGAACACTGAAGCTTTCTTT. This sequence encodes CASSLGDRAFLNTEAFF.

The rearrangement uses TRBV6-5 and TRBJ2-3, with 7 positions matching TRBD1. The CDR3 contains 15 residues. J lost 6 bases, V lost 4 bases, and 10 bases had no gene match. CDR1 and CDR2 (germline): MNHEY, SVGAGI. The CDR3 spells CASSSYQGEWDTQYF. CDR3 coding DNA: TGTGCCAGCAGTTCTTACCAGGGGGAATGGGATACGCAGTATTTT.

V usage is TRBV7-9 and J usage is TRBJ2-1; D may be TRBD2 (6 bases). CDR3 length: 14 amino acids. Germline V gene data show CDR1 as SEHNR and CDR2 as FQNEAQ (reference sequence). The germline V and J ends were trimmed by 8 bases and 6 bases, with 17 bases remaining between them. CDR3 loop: CASQEASVGNEQFF. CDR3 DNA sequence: TGTGCCAGCCAAGAGGCTAGCGTAGGCAATGAGCAGTTCTTC.

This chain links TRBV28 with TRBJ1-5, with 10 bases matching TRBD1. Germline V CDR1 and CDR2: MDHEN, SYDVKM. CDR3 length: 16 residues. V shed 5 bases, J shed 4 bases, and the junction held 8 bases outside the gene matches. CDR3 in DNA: TGTGCCAGCAGTCCCACGGGACAGGGGAGAAATCAGCCCCAGCATTTT. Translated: CASSPTGQGRNQPQHF.

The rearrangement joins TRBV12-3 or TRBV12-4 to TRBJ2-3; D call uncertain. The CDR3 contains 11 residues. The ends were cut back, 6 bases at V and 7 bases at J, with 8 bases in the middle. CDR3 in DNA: TGTGCCAGCAGCTCTACAAATACGCAGTATTTT. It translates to CASSSTNTQYF.

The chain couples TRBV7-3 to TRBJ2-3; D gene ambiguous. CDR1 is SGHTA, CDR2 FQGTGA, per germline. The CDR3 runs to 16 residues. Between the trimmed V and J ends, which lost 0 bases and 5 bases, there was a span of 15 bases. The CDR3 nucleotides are TGTGCCAGCAGCTTAACAAGAAATTCACCCCAAGATACGCAGTATTTT. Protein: CASSLTRNSPQDTQYF.

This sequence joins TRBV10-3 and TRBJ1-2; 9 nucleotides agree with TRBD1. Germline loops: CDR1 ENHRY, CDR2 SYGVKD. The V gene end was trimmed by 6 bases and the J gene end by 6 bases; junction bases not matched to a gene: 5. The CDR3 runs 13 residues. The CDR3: CAISNRQGDGYTF. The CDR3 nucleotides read TGTGCCATCAGCAACAGACAGGGGGATGGCTACACCTTC.

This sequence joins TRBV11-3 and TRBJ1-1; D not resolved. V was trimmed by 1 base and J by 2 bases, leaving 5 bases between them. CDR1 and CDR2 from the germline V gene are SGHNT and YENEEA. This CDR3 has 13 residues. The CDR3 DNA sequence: TGTGCCAGCAGCTTAGGAAGTAACACTGAAGCTTTCTTT. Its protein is CASSLGSNTEAFF. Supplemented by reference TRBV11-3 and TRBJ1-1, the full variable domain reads EAGVVQSPRYKIIEKKQPVAFWCNPISGHNTLYWYLQNLGQGPELLIRYENEEAVDDSQLPKDRFSAERLKGVDSTLKIQPAELGDSAVYLCASSLGSNTEAFFGQGTRLTVV.

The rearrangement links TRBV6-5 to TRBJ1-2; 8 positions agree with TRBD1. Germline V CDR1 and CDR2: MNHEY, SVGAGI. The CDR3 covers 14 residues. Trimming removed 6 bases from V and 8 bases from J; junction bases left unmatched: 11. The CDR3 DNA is TGTGCCAGCAGATTCGGACAGGGATGGGGCGGCTACACCTTC. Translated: CASRFGQGWGGYTF.

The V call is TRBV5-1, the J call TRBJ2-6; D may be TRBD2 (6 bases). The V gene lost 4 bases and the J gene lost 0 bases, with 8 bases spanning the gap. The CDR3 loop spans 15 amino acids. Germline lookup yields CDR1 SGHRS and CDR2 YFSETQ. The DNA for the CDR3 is TGCGCCAGCAGCGGGGGACTCTCTGGGGCCAACGTCCTGACTTTC. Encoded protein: CASSGGLSGANVLTF.

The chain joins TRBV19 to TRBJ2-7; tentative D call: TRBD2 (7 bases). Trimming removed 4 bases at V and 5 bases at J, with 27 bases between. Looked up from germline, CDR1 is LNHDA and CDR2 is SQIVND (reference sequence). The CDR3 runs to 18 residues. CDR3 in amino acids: CASSTNKRGGTKWNEQYF. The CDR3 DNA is TGTGCCAGTAGTACTAATAAGAGGGGGGGGACGAAGTGGAACGAGCAGTACTTC.

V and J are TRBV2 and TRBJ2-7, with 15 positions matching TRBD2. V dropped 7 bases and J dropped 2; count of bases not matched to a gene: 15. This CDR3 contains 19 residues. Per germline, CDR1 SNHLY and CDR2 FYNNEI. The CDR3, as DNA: TGTGCCAGCAATCAACCTGGGGGACTAGCGGGAGGAAAAGCCTACGAGCAGTACTTC. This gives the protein CASNQPGGLAGGKAYEQYF.